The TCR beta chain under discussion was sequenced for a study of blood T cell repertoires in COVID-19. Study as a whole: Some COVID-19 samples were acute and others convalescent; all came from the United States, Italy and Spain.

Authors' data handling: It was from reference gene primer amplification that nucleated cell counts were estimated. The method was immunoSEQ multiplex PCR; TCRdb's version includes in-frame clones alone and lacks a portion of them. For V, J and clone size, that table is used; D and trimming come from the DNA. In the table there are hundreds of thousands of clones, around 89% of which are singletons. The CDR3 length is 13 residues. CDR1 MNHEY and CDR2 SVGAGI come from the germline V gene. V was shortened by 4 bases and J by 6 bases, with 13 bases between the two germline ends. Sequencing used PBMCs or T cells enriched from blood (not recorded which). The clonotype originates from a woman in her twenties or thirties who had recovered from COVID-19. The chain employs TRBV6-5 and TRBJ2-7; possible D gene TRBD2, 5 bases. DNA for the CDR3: TGTGCCAGCAGTTTGCGGGCGGGCTTCGAGCAGTACTTC. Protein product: CASSLRAGFEQYF.